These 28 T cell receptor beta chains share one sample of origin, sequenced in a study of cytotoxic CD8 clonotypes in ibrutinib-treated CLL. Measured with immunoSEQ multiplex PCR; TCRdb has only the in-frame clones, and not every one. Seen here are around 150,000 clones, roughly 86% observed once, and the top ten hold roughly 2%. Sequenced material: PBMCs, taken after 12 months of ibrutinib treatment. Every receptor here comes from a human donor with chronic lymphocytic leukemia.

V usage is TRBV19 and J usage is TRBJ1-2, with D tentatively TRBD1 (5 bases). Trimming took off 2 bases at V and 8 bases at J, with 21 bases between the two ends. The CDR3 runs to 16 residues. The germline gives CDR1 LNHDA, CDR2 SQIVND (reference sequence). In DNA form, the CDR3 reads TGTGCCAGTAGTATAAGAAGCAGGGCCAACGATAGGGGCTACACCTTC. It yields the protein CASSIRSRANDRGYTF. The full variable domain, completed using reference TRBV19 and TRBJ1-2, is DGGITQSPKYLFRKEGQNVTLSCEQNLNHDAMYWYRQDPGQGLRLIYYSQIVNDFQKGDIAEGYSVSREKKESFPLTVTSAQKNPTAFYLCASSIRSRANDRGYTFGSGTRLTVV.

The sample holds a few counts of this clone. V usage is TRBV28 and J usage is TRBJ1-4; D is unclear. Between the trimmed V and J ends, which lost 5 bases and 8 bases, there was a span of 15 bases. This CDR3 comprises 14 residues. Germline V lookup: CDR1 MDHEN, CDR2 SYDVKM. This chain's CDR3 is CASSPTGPGEKLFF. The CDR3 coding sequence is TGTGCCAGCAGTCCAACCGGCCCTGGGGAAAAACTGTTTTTT.

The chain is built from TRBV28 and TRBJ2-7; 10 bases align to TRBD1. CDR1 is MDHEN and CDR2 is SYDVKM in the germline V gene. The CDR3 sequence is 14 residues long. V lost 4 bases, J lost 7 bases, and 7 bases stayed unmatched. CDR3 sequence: CASSSWTGGKEQYF. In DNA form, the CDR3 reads TGTGCCAGCAGTTCTTGGACAGGGGGGAAGGAGCAGTACTTC. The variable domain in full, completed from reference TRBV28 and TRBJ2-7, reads DVKVTQSSRYLVKRTGEKVFLECVQDMDHENMFWYRQDPGLGLRLIYFSYDVKMKEKGDIPEGYSVSREKKERFSLILESASTNQTSMYLCASSSWTGGKEQYFGPGTRLTVT.

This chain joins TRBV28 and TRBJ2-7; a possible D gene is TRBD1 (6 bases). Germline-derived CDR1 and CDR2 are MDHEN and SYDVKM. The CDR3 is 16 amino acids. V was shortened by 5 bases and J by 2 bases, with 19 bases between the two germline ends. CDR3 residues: CASSRRRTVGTYEQYF. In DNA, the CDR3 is TGTGCCAGCAGTCGCCGGAGGACAGTGGGCACCTACGAGCAGTACTTC.

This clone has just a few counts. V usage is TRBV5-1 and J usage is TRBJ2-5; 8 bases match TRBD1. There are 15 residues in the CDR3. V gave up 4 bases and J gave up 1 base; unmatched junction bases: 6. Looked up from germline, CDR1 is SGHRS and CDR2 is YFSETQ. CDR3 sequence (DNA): TGCGCCAGCAGCACCGGACAGGGAGGCCAAGAGACCCAGTACTTC. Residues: CASSTGQGGQETQYF.

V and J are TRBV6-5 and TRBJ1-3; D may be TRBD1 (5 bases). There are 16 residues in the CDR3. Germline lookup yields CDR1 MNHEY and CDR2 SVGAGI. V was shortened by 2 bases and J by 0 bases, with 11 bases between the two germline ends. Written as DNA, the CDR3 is TGTGCCAGCAGTTACAGGAGACAGCCCTCTGGAAACACCATATATTTT. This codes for CASSYRRQPSGNTIYF.

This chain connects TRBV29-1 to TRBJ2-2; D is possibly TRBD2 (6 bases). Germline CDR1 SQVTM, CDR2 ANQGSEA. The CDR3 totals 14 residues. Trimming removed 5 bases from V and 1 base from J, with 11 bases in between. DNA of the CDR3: TGCAGCGTTCGGGACTTCCTGAACACCGGGGAGCTGTTTTTT. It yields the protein CSVRDFLNTGELFF.

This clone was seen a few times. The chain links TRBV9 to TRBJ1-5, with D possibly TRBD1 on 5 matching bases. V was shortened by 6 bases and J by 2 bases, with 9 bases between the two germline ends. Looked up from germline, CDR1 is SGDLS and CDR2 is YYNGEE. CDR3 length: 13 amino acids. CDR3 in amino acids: CASTGEGNQPQHF. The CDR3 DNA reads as TGTGCCAGCACGGGGGAGGGCAATCAGCCCCAGCATTTT.

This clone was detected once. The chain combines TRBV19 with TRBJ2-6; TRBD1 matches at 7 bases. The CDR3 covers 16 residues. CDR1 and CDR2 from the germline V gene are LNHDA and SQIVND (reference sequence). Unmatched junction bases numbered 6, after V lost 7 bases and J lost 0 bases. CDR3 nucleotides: TGTGCCAGTAACAAGGGACAGAGCTCTGGGGCCAACGTCCTGACTTTC. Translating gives CASNKGQSSGANVLTF. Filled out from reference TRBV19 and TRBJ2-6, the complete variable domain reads DGGITQSPKYLFRKEGQNVTLSCEQNLNHDAMYWYRQDPGQGLRLIYYSQIVNDFQKGDIAEGYSVSREKKESFPLTVTSAQKNPTAFYLCASNKGQSSGANVLTFGAGSRLTVL.

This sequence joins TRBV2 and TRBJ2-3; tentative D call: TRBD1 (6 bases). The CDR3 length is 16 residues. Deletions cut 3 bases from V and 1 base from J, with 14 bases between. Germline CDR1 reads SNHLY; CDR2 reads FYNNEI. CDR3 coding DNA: TGTGCCAGCAGTGAGGGGACATCCCGACGCACAGATACGCAGTATTTT. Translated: CASSEGTSRRTDTQYF.

CDR3 amino acids: CASSKTGNVNQPQHF. DNA of the CDR3: TGTGCCAGCAGCAAGACAGGTAATGTCAATCAGCCCCAGCATTTT. This sequence joins TRBV27 and TRBJ1-5; D perhaps matches TRBD1 (6 bases). There are 15 residues in the CDR3. V lost 6 bases and J lost 3, with 15 bases in between. Germline CDR1 and CDR2: MNHEY and SMNVEV (reference sequence).

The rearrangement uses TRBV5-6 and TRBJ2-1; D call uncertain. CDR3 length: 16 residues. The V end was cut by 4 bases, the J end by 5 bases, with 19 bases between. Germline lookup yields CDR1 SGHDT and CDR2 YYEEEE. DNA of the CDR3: TGTGCCAGCAGCCCCCCGGACGGATACCCCAACAATGAGCAGTTCTTC. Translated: CASSPPDGYPNNEQFF. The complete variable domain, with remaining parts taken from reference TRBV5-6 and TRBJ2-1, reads DAGVTQSPTHLIKTRGQQVTLRCSPKSGHDTVSWYQQALGQGPQFIFQYYEEEERQRGNFPDRFSGHQFPNYSSELNVNALLLGDSALYLCASSPPDGYPNNEQFFGPGTRLTVL.

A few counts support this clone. The CDR3 coding sequence is TGTGCCAGCAGTTTAGATGGCACAGATACGCAGTATTTT. Protein product: CASSLDGTDTQYF. The rearrangement uses TRBV27 and TRBJ2-3; no clear D. The CDR3 length is 13 residues. V gave up 2 bases and J gave up 1 base, with 4 bases separating them. The germline V gene encodes CDR1 MNHEY and CDR2 SMNVEV (reference sequence).

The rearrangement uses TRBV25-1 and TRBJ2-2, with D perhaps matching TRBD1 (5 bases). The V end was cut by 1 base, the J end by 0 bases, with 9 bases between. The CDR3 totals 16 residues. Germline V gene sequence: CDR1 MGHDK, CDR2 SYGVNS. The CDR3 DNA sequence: TGTGCCAGCAGTGAATGGACACCTGCGAACACCGGGGAGCTGTTTTTT. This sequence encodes CASSEWTPANTGELFF.

CDR3 sequence (DNA): TGTGCCAGCAGCGTAGGAGGGGGCCCGTCCTACAATGAGCAGTTCTTC. This sequence encodes CASSVGGGPSYNEQFF. The chain combines TRBV9 with TRBJ2-1, with TRBD1 matching 7 bases. V trimming: 0 bases; J trimming: 1 base; junction bases outside the gene matches: 4. From germline, CDR1 is SGDLS and CDR2 YYNGEE. The CDR3 is 16 amino acids.

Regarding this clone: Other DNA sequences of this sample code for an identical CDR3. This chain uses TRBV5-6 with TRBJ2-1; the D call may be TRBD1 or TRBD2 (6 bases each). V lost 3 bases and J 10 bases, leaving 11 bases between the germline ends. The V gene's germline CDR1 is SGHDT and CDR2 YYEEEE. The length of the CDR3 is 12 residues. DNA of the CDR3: TGTGCCAGCAGCTCGGGGGCAAGGGAGCAGTTCTTC. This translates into CASSSGAREQFF.

CDR3 DNA sequence: TGTGCCAGCAGCTTGGCCGGGACAGGGTGGAATGAGCAGTTCTTC. Translating it yields CASSLAGTGWNEQFF. V and J are TRBV5-4 and TRBJ2-1, with 9 bases aligning to TRBD1. The V gene's germline CDR1 is SGHNT and CDR2 YYREEE (reference sequence). The junction had 5 bases not matched to a gene; V was cut back by 0 bases and J by 7 bases. CDR3 size: 15 residues.

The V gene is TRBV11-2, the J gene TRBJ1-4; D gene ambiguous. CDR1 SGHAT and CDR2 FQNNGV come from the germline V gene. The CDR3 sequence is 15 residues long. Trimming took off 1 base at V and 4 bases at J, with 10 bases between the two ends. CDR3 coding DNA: TGTGCCAGCAGCTTAGTTAGACACCGTAATGAAAAACTGTTTTTT. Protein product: CASSLVRHRNEKLFF.

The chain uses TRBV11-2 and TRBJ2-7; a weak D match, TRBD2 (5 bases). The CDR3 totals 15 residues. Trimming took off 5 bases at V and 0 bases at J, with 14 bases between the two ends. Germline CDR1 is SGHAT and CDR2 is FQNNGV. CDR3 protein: CASSPRTGSSYEQYF. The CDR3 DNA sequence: TGTGCCAGCAGCCCGCGGACGGGGAGCTCCTACGAGCAGTACTTC.

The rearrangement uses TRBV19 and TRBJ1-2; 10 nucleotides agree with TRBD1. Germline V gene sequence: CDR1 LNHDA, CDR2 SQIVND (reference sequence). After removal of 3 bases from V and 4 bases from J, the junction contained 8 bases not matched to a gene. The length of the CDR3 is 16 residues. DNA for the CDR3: TGTGCCAGTAGTATCTGGGACAGGGGAGCAGGCTATGGCTACACCTTC. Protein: CASSIWDRGAGYGYTF.

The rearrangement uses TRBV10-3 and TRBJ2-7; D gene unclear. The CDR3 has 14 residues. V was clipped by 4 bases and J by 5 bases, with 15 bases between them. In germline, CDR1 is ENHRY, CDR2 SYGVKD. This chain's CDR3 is CAISVGPPRDEQYF. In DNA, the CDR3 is TGTGCCATCAGTGTAGGACCCCCTAGGGACGAGCAGTACTTC.

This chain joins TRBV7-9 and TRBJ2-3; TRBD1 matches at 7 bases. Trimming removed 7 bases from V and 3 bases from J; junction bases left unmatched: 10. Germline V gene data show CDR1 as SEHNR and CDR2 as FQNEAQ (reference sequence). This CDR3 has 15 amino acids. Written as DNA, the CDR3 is TGTGCCAGCAATAGTGGACAGGACCGGACAGATACGCAGTATTTT. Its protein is CASNSGQDRTDTQYF.

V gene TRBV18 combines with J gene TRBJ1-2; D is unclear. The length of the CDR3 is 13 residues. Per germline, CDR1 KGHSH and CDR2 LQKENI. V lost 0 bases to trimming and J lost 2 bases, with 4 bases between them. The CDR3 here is CASSPPGNYGYTF. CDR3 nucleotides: TGTGCCAGCTCACCACCCGGGAACTATGGCTACACCTTC.

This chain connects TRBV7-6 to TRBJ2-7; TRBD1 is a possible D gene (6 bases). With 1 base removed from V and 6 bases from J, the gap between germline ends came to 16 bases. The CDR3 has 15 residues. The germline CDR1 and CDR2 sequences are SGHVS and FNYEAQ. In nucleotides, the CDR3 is TGTGCCAGCAGCTTAGGGGGTCAAGGGGGTAGCGAGCAGTACTTC. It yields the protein CASSLGGQGGSEQYF.

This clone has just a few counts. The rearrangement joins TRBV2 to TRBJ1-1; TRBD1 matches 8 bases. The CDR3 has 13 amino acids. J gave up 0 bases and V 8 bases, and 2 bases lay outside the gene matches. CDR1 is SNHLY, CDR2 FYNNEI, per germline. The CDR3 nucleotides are TGTGCCAGCGGACAGGGATTGAACACTGAAGCTTTCTTT. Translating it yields CASGQGLNTEAFF.

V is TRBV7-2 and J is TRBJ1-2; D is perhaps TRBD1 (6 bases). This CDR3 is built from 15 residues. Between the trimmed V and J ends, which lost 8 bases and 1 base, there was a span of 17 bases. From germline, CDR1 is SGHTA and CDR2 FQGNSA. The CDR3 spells CASARTGGGNYGYTF. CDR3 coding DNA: TGTGCCAGCGCTCGAACGGGGGGCGGTAACTATGGCTACACCTTC.

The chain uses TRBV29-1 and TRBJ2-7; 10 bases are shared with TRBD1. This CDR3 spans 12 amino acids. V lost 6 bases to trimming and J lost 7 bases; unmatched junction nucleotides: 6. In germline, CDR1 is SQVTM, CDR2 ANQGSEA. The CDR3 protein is CSVGQGMGEQYF. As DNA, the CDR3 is TGCAGCGTGGGACAGGGGATGGGGGAGCAGTACTTC.

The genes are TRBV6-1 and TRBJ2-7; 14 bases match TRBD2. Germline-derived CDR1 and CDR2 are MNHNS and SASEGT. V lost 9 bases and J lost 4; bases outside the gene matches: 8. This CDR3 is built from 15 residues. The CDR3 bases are TGTGCCAGTTACTCCGGGACTAGCGGGAGTTACGAGCAGTACTTC. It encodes CASYSGTSGSYEQYF.